What follows describes a single T cell receptor beta chain. The clone's antigen remains unknown. No much larger clone is present one base from it, and per-base qualities are unavailable. After 10 to 11 days of culture, CD4+ T cells were isolated with the EasySep CD4+ T cell isolation kit. Two doses of either the BNT162b2 or the mRNA-1273 mRNA SARS-CoV-2 vaccine were administered to participants. Negative nucleocapsid antibody results before and after vaccination confirmed that the healthy vaccine recipients had no prior SARS-CoV-2 infection. Half of the culture medium was replaced with fresh IL-2-containing medium on days 3 and 7. Each peptide stimulation condition was cultured in triplicate wells unless otherwise noted. PBMC were separated from whole blood using Ficoll-Paque Plus gradient centrifugation and were then either cryopreserved at -140C or used fresh. The QIAamp micro DNA kit was used to extract genomic DNA from the cultured CD4+ T cells.

These data originate in a study of vaccination effects on CD4 cells after COVID-19 (dated 2022 in TCRdb). For the wider study: In the ViraFEST assay, PBMC were stimulated with viral peptide pools, and antigen-specific CD4+ T cell clonotypes were then identified by expansion using TCR sequencing. Across the study, the median time from the second dose to post-vaccine sampling was 72 days (range 14 to 241). Each well held some 1.9 million PBMC cultured in IMDM containing approximately 5% human AB serum, 9 to 10 IU/ml IL-2 and gentamicin, along with about 9.3 ug/ml peptides. In both COVID-19 convalescent patients and infection-naive vaccine recipients, the study compared SARS-CoV-2 spike-specific CD4+ TCR repertoires from before mRNA vaccination with those from after it. The full study included some 10 COVID-19 convalescent patients and a few SARS-CoV-2-naive healthy vaccine recipients. In the study, cultures from other donors were sequenced using the Oncomine TCR Beta short-read assay on an Illumina iSeq 100. Overall results and qualifications from the work: Among healthy vaccine recipients, nearly all vaccine-induced clones were SARS-CoV-2 mono-reactive, and just 1 of 255 was cross-reactive with common cold coronaviruses. Both infection-induced and vaccine-induced clones contracted markedly at late post-vaccination timepoints, which is consistent with waning T cell responses. Limitations of the study were the small number of convalescent patients and the absence of early post-infection timepoints.

V has 3 bases trimmed and J has 4 bases trimmed; junction bases matching no gene number 10. From the germline V gene, CDR1 is SGHTA and CDR2 is FQGNSA. The CDR3 spans 17 residues, from the cysteine through the phenylalanine. The read is trimmed to its CDR3 DNA, 51 bases read in frame from base 1. Libraries were made using the immunoSEQ multiplex PCR assay. DNA from the cultured and isolated CD4+ T cells underwent TCR beta CDR3 sequencing. The study's processing was this. Non-productive TCR sequences were discarded, and reads were trimmed to the CDR3 region, with only CDR3s of 7 or more amino acids retained. Antigen-specific clonotypes were identified using the MANAFEST web app by comparison of expansion in peptide wells against reference cultures. To be called positive, a clone needed expansion at FDR<0.05 compared with the reference and with all other wells, an odds ratio greater than 5, and a frequency greater than 0.1% in two replicate wells. Cross-reactive clonotypes were defined as significantly expanded in SARS-CoV-2 spike wells and in at least one common cold coronavirus spike condition. Levenshtein distance calculated with the stringdist R package was used to assess CDR3 similarity, and unrooted trees were constructed with ape in R 3.6.1. What TCRdb holds here is the immuneACCESS table cut down to in-frame rearrangements. Part of the clones is not present; checked against another copy, under half of the missing clones reflect an unresolved V gene, and the others are unexplained. V, J and clone size are those of that table, while D and trimming were read from the DNA. This sample comprises 60,000 to 80,000 clones, 74% of them detected only once. The top ten constitute 2.2% of the sample.

Here the sequenced sample was CD4+ T cells from PBMCs cultured without peptide, taken after COVID-19 vaccination. Recombination linked TRBV7-2 to TRBJ1-3, with TRBD1 identical over 9 junction bases. The receptor was isolated from a human donor who received a COVID-19 vaccine. The nucleotides read TGTGCCAGCAGCTTGGTTCATGGACAGGGGTCGGGAAACACCATATATTTT. Its product reads: CASSLVHGQGSGNTIYF. This CDR3, with the reference TRBV7-2 and TRBJ1-3 proteins standing in past its ends, gives the full variable domain GAGVSQSPSNKVTEKGKDVELRCDPISGHTALYWYRQSLGQGLEFLIYFQGNSAPDKSGLPSDRFSAERTGGSVSTLTIQRTQQEDSAVYLCASSLVHGQGSGNTIYFGEGSWLTVV.